These T cell receptor beta chains were read from a single sample in a study of cytomegalovirus exposure and HLA in healthy donors. Profiling relied on immunoSEQ multiplex PCR, and the TCRdb table lists in-frame clones only, not all of them. The sample yields 100,000 to 150,000 clones, 85% to 90% seen once. Sequencing input: PBMCs. The receptors here all came from a woman between 18 and 29 years old in good health and CMV-seronegative. Each CDR3 is given with its conserved first and last residue. D genes are given only for firm matches. Rows may omit the clone size; those that give it use once, few, many or a size class.

d_call: NA; v_call: TRBV19; clone_size: NA; j_call: TRBJ1-1; cdr3_nt: TGTGCCAGTAGGGGACAAGAAAACACTGAAGCTTTCTTT; cdr3_aa: CASRGQENTEAFF
d_call: TRBD1; v_call: TRBV2; clone_size: NA; j_call: TRBJ1-6; cdr3_nt: TGTGCCAGCGTGGGACAGTTGTCTTCACCCCTCCACTTT; cdr3_aa: CASVGQLSSPLHF
d_call: TRBD1; v_call: TRBV5-1; clone_size: once; j_call: TRBJ1-1; cdr3_nt: TGCGCCAGCAGCTTTACAGGGGCCGCTGGGACTGAAGCTTTCTTT; cdr3_aa: CASSFTGAAGTEAFF
d_call: NA; v_call: TRBV18; clone_size: NA; j_call: TRBJ1-2; cdr3_nt: TGTGCCAGCTCACCACAGCAACGCGAGAGGGGCTACACCTTC; cdr3_aa: CASSPQQRERGYTF
d_call: TRBD1; v_call: TRBV6-1; clone_size: NA; j_call: TRBJ2-7; cdr3_nt: TGTGCCATAAAGCTCGGACAGGGAAAGGGGGAGCAGTACTTC; cdr3_aa: CAIKLGQGKGEQYF
d_call: TRBD1; v_call: TRBV28; clone_size: NA; j_call: TRBJ1-3; cdr3_nt: TGTGCCAGCAGGTTGGACAGGGACGGAAACACCATATATTTT; cdr3_aa: CASRLDRDGNTIYF
d_call: TRBD1; v_call: TRBV9; clone_size: NA; j_call: TRBJ1-2; cdr3_nt: TGTGCCAGCAGCGCCGGGACAGTCCATGGCTACACCTTC; cdr3_aa: CASSAGTVHGYTF
d_call: NA; v_call: TRBV6-5; clone_size: NA; j_call: TRBJ1-1; cdr3_nt: TGTGCCAGCACCCAAACGGGGGGGCATAGTGAAGCTTTCTTT; cdr3_aa: CASTQTGGHSEAFF
d_call: TRBD1; v_call: TRBV6-1; clone_size: NA; j_call: TRBJ2-4; cdr3_nt: TGTGCCAGCAGTGAAGCAATGGGGGCCGGGACAGGAAACATTCAGTACTTC; cdr3_aa: CASSEAMGAGTGNIQYF
d_call: NA; v_call: TRBV9; clone_size: NA; j_call: TRBJ2-7; cdr3_nt: TGTGCCAGCAGCGTAGACAGGGCTTCCTACGAGCAGTACTTC; cdr3_aa: CASSVDRASYEQYF
d_call: NA; v_call: TRBV2; clone_size: NA; j_call: TRBJ2-5; cdr3_nt: TGTGCCAGCAGTGGACAGATCCAAGAGACCCAGTACTTC; cdr3_aa: CASSGQIQETQYF
d_call: TRBD1; v_call: TRBV9; clone_size: NA; j_call: TRBJ1-2; cdr3_nt: TGTGCCAGCAGCGTAGACAGGGGGTATGGCTACACCTTC; cdr3_aa: CASSVDRGYGYTF
d_call: NA; v_call: TRBV11-2; clone_size: once; j_call: TRBJ1-6; cdr3_nt: TGTGCCAGCAGCGGGGGAGGGCAAAGCTCCTATAATTCACCCCTCCACTTT; cdr3_aa: CASSGGGQSSYNSPLHF
d_call: TRBD1; v_call: TRBV7-3; clone_size: NA; j_call: TRBJ1-2; cdr3_nt: TGTGCCAGCAGCTCGCTAAGGGGACAGGGACTATACGATGGCTACACCTTC; cdr3_aa: CASSSLRGQGLYDGYTF